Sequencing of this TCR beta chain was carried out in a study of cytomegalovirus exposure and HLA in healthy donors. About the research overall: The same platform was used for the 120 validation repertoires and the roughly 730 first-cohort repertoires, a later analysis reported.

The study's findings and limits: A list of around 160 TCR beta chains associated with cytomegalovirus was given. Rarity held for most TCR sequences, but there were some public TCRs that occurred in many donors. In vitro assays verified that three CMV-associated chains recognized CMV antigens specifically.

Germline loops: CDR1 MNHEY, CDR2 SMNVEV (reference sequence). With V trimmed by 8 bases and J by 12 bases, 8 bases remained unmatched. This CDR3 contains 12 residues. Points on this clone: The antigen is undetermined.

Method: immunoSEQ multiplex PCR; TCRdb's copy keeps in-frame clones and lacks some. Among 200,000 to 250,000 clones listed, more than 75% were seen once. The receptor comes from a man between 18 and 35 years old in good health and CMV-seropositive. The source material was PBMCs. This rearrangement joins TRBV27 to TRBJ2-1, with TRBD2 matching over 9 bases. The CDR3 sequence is CASSGLAAAQFF. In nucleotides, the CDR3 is TGTGCCAGCTCGGGACTAGCTGCAGCGCAGTTCTTC.